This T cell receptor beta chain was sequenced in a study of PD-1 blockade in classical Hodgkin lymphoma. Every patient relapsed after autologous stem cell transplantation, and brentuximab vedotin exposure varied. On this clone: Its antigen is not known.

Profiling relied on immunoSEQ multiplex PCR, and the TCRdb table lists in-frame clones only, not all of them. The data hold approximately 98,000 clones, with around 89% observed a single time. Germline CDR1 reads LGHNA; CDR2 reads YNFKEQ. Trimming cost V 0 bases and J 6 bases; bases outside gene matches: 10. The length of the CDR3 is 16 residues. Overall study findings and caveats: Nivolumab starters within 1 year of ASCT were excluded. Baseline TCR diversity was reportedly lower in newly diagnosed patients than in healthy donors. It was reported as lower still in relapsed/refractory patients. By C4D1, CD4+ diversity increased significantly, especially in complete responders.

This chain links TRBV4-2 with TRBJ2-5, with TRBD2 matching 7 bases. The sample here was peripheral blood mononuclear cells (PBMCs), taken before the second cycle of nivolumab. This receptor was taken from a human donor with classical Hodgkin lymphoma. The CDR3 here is CASSQEDGGSLKTQYF. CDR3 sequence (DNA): TGTGCCAGCAGCCAAGAGGATGGCGGGAGTTTGAAGACCCAGTACTTC.